The 21 T cell receptor beta chains listed next were all sequenced from one sample in a study of blood T cells in healthy people across ages. A second PCR, run for about 6 to 11 cycles, used a sample-barcoded 5' primer plus a J-beta primer mix. TCRdb processed the 5' RACE reads anew with MiXCR; each CDR3 protein has one entry. The repertoire includes fewer than 2 million distinct CDR3 sequences, around 40% of them detected once, and under 25% sits in the top ten. The sample consisted of blood. These receptors were obtained from a human donor in good health.

This clonotype was detected a few times. V usage is TRBV15 and J usage is TRBJ2-5; no clear D gene. This CDR3 region has 14 residues. Trimming took off 0 bases at V and 3 bases at J, with 8 bases between the two ends. CDR1 and CDR2 from the germline V gene are LNHNV and YYDKDF (reference sequence). CDR3 sequence (DNA): TGTGCCACCAGCAGAGATCGGAATGAAGAGACCCAGTACTTC. Protein: CATSRDRNEETQYF.

This clonotype came up a few times. The chain is built from TRBV7-6 and TRBJ2-1, with 13 bases fitting TRBD2. Trimming removed 2 bases from V and 8 bases from J; junction bases left unmatched: 9. This CDR3 is built from 17 residues. Germline CDR1 reads SGHVS; CDR2 reads FNYEAQ. The chain's CDR3 is CASSLLLAGGPEYEQFF. DNA for the CDR3: TGTGCCAGCAGCTTACTACTAGCGGGGGGGCCGGAGTATGAGCAGTTCTTC.

The table lists this clonotype with a few counts. A junction end diverges from the germline sequence, so it may reflect a read error. The chain combines TRBV3-1 with TRBJ2-5, with D hard to call. The CDR3 spans 11 residues. The germline V gene has CDR1 LGHDT and CDR2 YNNKEL (reference sequence). The CDR3 nucleotides are TGTTCCAGCAGCAGAGAAGAGACCCAGTACTTC. Its protein is CSSSREETQYF.

J is TRBJ1-6 and V is TRBV29-1; no reliable D call. The CDR3 is made up of 12 amino acids. V lost 6 bases to trimming and J lost 7 bases, with 10 bases between them. Germline lookup yields CDR1 SQVTM and CDR2 ANQGSEA. The CDR3 nucleotides read TGCAGCGTGTCAGATCCCAATTCACCCCTCCACTTT. This sequence encodes CSVSDPNSPLHF. Drawing the rest from reference TRBV29-1 and TRBJ1-6, the complete variable domain is SAVISQKPSRDICQRGTSLTIQCQVDSQVTMMFWYRQQPGQSLTLIATANQGSEATYESGFVIDKFPISRPNLTFSTLTVSNMSPEDSSIYLCSVSDPNSPLHFGNGTRLTVT.

The J gene is TRBJ2-7, the V gene TRBV20-1, with 7 nucleotides matching TRBD2. The CDR3 sequence is 13 residues long. The trim removed 5 bases at V and 3 bases at J, leaving 7 bases unmatched. The germline CDR1 and CDR2 sequences are DFQATT and SNEGSKA (reference sequence). In DNA, the CDR3 is TGCAGTGCTGGGAGGGGCGGGATCTACGAGCAGTACTTC. It encodes CSAGRGGIYEQYF.

The table lists this clonotype with a few counts. The rearrangement links TRBV7-9 to TRBJ2-7, with D perhaps TRBD1 or TRBD2 (5 bases each). Between the trimmed V and J ends, which lost 5 bases and 1 base, there was a span of 15 bases. Germline CDR1 reads SEHNR; CDR2 reads FQNEAQ (reference sequence). CDR3 length equals 15 residues. The CDR3 is CASSSTGTASYEQYF. CDR3 coding DNA: TGTGCCAGCAGCAGTACCGGGACGGCATCCTACGAGCAGTACTTC.

V gene TRBV7-9 combines with J gene TRBJ2-4; D is perhaps TRBD1 or TRBD2 (5 bases each). Trimming removed 5 bases from V and 13 bases from J, with 21 bases in between. Germline lookup yields CDR1 SEHNR and CDR2 FQNEAQ (reference sequence). This CDR3 comprises 14 residues. The CDR3 sequence is CASSPGGWQVEQYF. CDR3 DNA sequence: TGTGCCAGCAGCCCTGGGGGATGGCAAGTAGAGCAGTACTTC.

In its sample, this clonotype was seen once. A much larger clonotype is one base distant, so this may be a read error. The V and J genes are TRBV9 and TRBJ1-1, with a tentative D call TRBD1 (6 bases). V lost 3 bases and J lost 5, with 11 bases in between. Germline loops: CDR1 SGDLS, CDR2 YYNGEE. The CDR3 runs to 13 residues. The CDR3 here is CASSAQGSTEAFF. The CDR3, as DNA: TGTGCCAGCAGCGCTCAGGGGAGTACTGAAGCTTTCTTT.

The chain joins TRBV7-2 to TRBJ1-1, with D possibly matching TRBD1 (5 bases). The length of the CDR3 is 14 residues. Germline-derived CDR1 and CDR2 are SGHTA and FQGNSA. Trimming pared 5 bases from V and 8 bases from J, leaving 18 bases between. This CDR3 is CASSARDWRWEAFF. In DNA form, the CDR3 reads TGTGCCAGCAGCGCCAGGGACTGGAGATGGGAAGCTTTCTTT.

Of note for this clonotype: This CDR3 fails to terminate in the conserved phenylalanine or tryptophan, so it likely reflects a read error. The chain links TRBV5-1 to TRBJ1-2; D is uncertain. V lost 3 bases to trimming and J lost 0 bases, with 12 bases between them. The CDR3 sequence is 15 residues long. The germline V gene encodes CDR1 SGHRS and CDR2 YFSETQ. CDR3 DNA sequence: TGCGCCAGCAGCTCAACGGGCAGCACTAACTATGGCTACACCTTA. Translated, it gives CASSSTGSTNYGYTL.

The chain joins TRBV7-6 to TRBJ2-3; 11 bases align to TRBD1. The germline CDR1 and CDR2 sequences are SGHVS and FNYEAQ. The CDR3 extends over 15 amino acids. J was trimmed by 4 bases and V by 3 bases; bases with no gene match: 3. CDR3 in DNA: TGTGCCAGCAGCTTCAGGGACAGGGGGTCAGATACGCAGTATTTT. Protein: CASSFRDRGSDTQYF.

In regard to this clonotype: One junction end does not reproduce the germline sequence, and a read error may be involved. The chain has TRBV27 and TRBJ2-7; D might be TRBD2 (5 bases). The CDR3 is 12 amino acids. Germline CDR1 is MNHEY and CDR2 is SMNVEV (reference sequence). CDR3 DNA: TGTGCCAGCAGTTTTCTTGGGGAGACCCAGGACTTC. Translation gives CASSFLGETQDF.

This clonotype was counted only a few times. The rearrangement links TRBV6-2 or TRBV6-3 to TRBJ2-5, with D possibly TRBD2 on 6 matching bases. V was trimmed by 2 bases and J by 3 bases, leaving 16 bases between them. CDR1 and CDR2 from the germline V gene are MNHEY and SVGEGT. The length of the CDR3 is 16 residues. In nucleotides, the CDR3 is TGTGCCAGCAGTTACGGAGGGGCGATGGGGGAAGAGACCCAGTACTTC. Its protein is CASSYGGAMGEETQYF.

This clonotype was seen just once. CDR3 DNA: TGTGCCAGCAGTCTCCGACAGACGGGGGGCTACACCTTC. Translating gives CASSLRQTGGYTF. The V and J genes are TRBV27 and TRBJ1-2, with D perhaps TRBD1 (5 bases). Trimming stripped 5 bases from V and 8 bases from J, with 15 bases between. Germline CDR1 reads MNHEY; CDR2 reads SMNVEV (reference sequence). The CDR3 is 13 residues long.

Here the CDR3 reads CATSRTSGFNEQFF. CDR3 sequence (DNA): TGTGCCACCAGTAGAACTAGCGGGTTCAATGAGCAGTTCTTC. The J gene is TRBJ2-1, the V gene TRBV24-1; 9 bases map to TRBD2. J lost 6 bases, V lost 6 bases, and 5 bases had no gene match. CDR3 length equals 14 residues. The V gene's germline CDR1 is KGHDR and CDR2 SFDVKD.

This clonotype was seen repeatedly, ten times or more. V gene TRBV6-2 or TRBV6-3 combines with J gene TRBJ2-5; either TRBD1 or TRBD2 may fit D (5 bases each). Trimming left V 5 bases short and J 2 bases short, with 12 bases between. Germline V gene data show CDR1 as MNHEY and CDR2 as SVGEGT. This CDR3 is 14 amino acids long. The CDR3 sequence is CASSRNGAQETQYF. The CDR3 nucleotides are TGTGCCAGCAGTCGCAACGGGGCTCAAGAGACCCAGTACTTC.

This chain links TRBV7-3 with TRBJ2-2; the match to TRBD2 covers 8 bases. Germline CDR1 and CDR2: SGHTA and FQGTGA. V lost 5 bases and J lost 0; bases outside the gene matches: 8. The CDR3 covers 17 residues. The CDR3: CASSPFGGAPNTGELFF. In nucleotides, the CDR3 is TGTGCCAGCAGCCCGTTCGGGGGGGCACCGAACACCGGGGAGCTGTTTTTT. Based on the CDR3 plus reference TRBV7-3 and TRBJ2-2, the full variable domain is GAGVSQTPSNKVTEKGKYVELRCDPISGHTALYWYRQSLGQGPEFLIYFQGTGAADDSGLPNDRFFAVRPEGSVSTLKIQRTERGDSAVYLCASSPFGGAPNTGELFFGEGSRLTVL.

This clonotype was counted between two and nine times. The germline gene is not matched at one end of the junction; a read error may be the cause. The chain uses TRBV5-1 and TRBJ2-3; tentative D call: TRBD1 (5 bases). CDR3 length equals 16 residues. Germline V lookup: CDR1 SGHRS, CDR2 YFSETQ. The CDR3 sequence: CASSLAGQTSTDTQYF. As DNA, the CDR3 is TGTGCCAGCAGCTTAGCAGGACAAACTAGCACAGATACGCAGTATTTT.

This chain joins TRBV7-6 and TRBJ1-6; D is perhaps TRBD1 (6 bases). The CDR3 has 20 residues. Per the germline V gene, CDR1 is SGHVS and CDR2 is FNYEAQ. Between the trimmed V and J ends, which lost 1 base and 0 bases, there was a span of 19 bases. Here the CDR3 DNA reads TGTGCCAGCAGCTTAGGGCCGTCAGGGGATGAATTCTCCTATAATTCACCCCTCCACTTT. As protein: CASSLGPSGDEFSYNSPLHF.

In its sample, this clonotype was seen a few times. V usage is TRBV25-1 and J usage is TRBJ2-1, with 13 bases fitting TRBD2. The CDR3 contains 16 residues. Unmatched junction bases numbered 6, after V lost 3 bases and J lost 7 bases. The germline V gene encodes CDR1 MGHDK and CDR2 SYGVNS. For the CDR3, the DNA is TGTGCCAGCAGTGACCCCACTAGCGGGGGGGGTAATGAGCAGTTCTTC. It codes for CASSDPTSGGGNEQFF. Drawing the rest from reference TRBV25-1 and TRBJ2-1, the complete variable domain is EADIYQTPRYLVIGTGKKITLECSQTMGHDKMYWYQQDPGMELHLIHYSYGVNSTEKGDLSSESTVSRIRTEHFPLTLESARPSHTSQYLCASSDPTSGGGNEQFFGPGTRLTVL.

V usage is TRBV12-3 or TRBV12-4 and J usage is TRBJ1-2; TRBD1 is a possible D gene (5 bases). Deletions cut 6 bases from V and 8 bases from J, with 10 bases between. The CDR3 sequence is 11 residues long. In DNA form, the CDR3 reads TGTGCCAGCAGGATGACAGTAGGCTACACCTTC. Translation gives CASRMTVGYTF.